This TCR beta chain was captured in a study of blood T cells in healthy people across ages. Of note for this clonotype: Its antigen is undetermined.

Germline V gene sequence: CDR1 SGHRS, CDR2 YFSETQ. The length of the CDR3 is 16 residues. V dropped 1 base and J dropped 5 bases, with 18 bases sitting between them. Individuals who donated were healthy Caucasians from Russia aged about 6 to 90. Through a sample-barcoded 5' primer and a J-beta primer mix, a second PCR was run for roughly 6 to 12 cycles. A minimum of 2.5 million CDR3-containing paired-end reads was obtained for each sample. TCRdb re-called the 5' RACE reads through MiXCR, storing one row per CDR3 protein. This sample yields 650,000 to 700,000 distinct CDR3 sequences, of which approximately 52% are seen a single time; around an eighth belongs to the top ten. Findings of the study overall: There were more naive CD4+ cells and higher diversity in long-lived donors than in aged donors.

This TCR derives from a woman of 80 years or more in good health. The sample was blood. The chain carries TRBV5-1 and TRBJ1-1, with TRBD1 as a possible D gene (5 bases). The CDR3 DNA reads TGCGCCAGCAGCTTGAGGAGGGGCCCCAGCACTACTGAAGCTTTCTTT. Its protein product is CASSLRRGPSTTEAFF.